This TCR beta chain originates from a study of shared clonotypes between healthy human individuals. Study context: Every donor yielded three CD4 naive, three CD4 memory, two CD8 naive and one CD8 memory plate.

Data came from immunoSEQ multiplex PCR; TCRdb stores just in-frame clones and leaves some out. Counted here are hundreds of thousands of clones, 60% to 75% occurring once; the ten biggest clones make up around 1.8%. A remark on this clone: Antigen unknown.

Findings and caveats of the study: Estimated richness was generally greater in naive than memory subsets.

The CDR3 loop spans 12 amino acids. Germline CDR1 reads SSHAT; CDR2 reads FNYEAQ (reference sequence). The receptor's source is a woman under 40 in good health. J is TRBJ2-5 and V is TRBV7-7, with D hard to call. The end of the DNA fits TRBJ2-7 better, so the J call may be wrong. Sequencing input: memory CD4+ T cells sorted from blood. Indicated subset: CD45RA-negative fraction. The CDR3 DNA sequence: TGTGCCAGCAGCTTCAGCGATTACGAGCAGTACTTC. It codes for CASSFSDYEQYF.